This entry lists 19 T cell receptor beta chains sequenced from one sample in a study of blood T cell repertoires in COVID-19 (dated by TCRdb to the early 2020s). Library creation used the immunoSEQ multiplex PCR assay. TCRdb stores this immuneACCESS table with in-frame sequences only. Part of the clones is absent; in the studies checked, under half of the shortfall reflects unresolved V genes, and no reason is known for the rest. Counted in this sample were 250,000 to 300,000 clones; roughly 90% of them appeared once. Of the sample, 2% to 2.5% is held by the ten largest clones. Material: peripheral blood. All receptors come from a man aged 50 to 60 with acute or convalescent COVID-19.

In regard to this clone: Other DNA sequences in the same sample also yield this CDR3. The CDR3: CASSQDRQETQYF. The CDR3 nucleotides are TGCGCCAGCAGCCAAGATAGACAAGAGACCCAGTACTTC. V usage is TRBV4-1 and J usage is TRBJ2-5; D remains ambiguous. The length of the CDR3 is 13 residues. Germline-derived CDR1 and CDR2 are MGHRA and YSYEKL. V lost 0 bases, J lost 2 bases, and 4 bases lay in between.

V gene TRBV24-1 combines with J gene TRBJ2-1; tentative D call: TRBD2 (6 bases). CDR3 length equals 16 residues. V was clipped by 3 bases and J by 8 bases, with 19 bases between them. Germline lookup yields CDR1 KGHDR and CDR2 SFDVKD. The DNA of the CDR3 is TGTGCCACCAGTGATCCTGCGGCGGGGCGAGGCGATGAGCAGTTCTTC. It yields the protein CATSDPAAGRGDEQFF.

This chain links TRBV12-3 or TRBV12-4 with TRBJ2-1, with 13 nucleotides matching TRBD2. Trimming took 5 bases from V and 9 from J; bases not matched to a gene: 1. This CDR3 spans 13 amino acids. Written as DNA, the CDR3 is TGTGCCAGCAGTGGGACTAGCGGGGTTGAGCAGTTCTTC. Translation gives CASSGTSGVEQFF.

This chain links TRBV20-1 with TRBJ2-5, with D perhaps matching TRBD1 (5 bases). The V and J ends lost 3 bases and 5 bases respectively, with 13 bases between them. The CDR3 consists of 13 residues. Germline CDR1 DFQATT, CDR2 SNEGSKA (reference sequence). CDR3 amino acids: CSASVGARETQYF. In DNA, the CDR3 is TGCAGTGCTAGTGTAGGGGCTCGGGAGACCCAGTACTTC.

Turning to this clone: A read error may be the cause here, since a much bigger clone is one base away. The chain links TRBV6-1 to TRBJ2-7; no definite D call. With 2 bases removed from V and 4 bases from J, the gap between germline ends came to 6 bases. The germline CDR1 and CDR2 sequences are MNHNS and SASEGT. The CDR3 covers 12 residues. In nucleotides, the CDR3 is TGTGCCAGCAGTGAATCCCGGTACGAGCAGTACTTC. This encodes CASSESRYEQYF.

The V and J genes are TRBV11-2 and TRBJ1-4; perhaps TRBD1 as D (5 bases). The germline gives CDR1 SGHAT, CDR2 FQNNGV. Trimming removed 3 bases from V and 3 bases from J, with 14 bases in between. This CDR3 spans 16 amino acids. The CDR3 nucleotides are TGTGCCAGCAGCTTCTATAGGGGCGCGTCTAATGAAAAACTGTTTTTT. Its translation: CASSFYRGASNEKLFF.

The rearrangement joins TRBV7-2 to TRBJ2-2; TRBD2 is a possible D gene (5 bases). Trimming took off 5 bases at V and 5 bases at J, with 12 bases between the two ends. This CDR3 region has 14 residues. Germline CDR1 reads SGHTA; CDR2 reads FQGNSA. CDR3 protein: CASSPGSLTGELFF. The DNA for the CDR3 is TGTGCCAGCAGCCCGGGATCCTTAACCGGGGAGCTGTTTTTT.

This chain links TRBV2 with TRBJ1-5; D remains ambiguous. The V end lost 5 bases, the J end lost 4 bases, and 3 bases lay between the germline ends. Germline CDR1 is SNHLY and CDR2 is FYNNEI. CDR3 length: 11 residues. The DNA of the CDR3 is TGTGCCAGCAGTTTAAATCAGCCCCAGCATTTT. This encodes CASSLNQPQHF.

This clone was observed a few times. V is TRBV6-5 and J is TRBJ2-7; maybe TRBD2 (5 bases). Per germline, CDR1 MNHEY and CDR2 SVGAGI. V lost 1 base and J lost 5, with 12 bases in between. This CDR3 is 14 amino acids long. The CDR3 loop is CASSYWSGSNEQYF. The DNA for the CDR3 is TGTGCCAGCAGTTACTGGTCGGGGTCCAACGAGCAGTACTTC.

The chain is built from TRBV25-1 and TRBJ2-6; no reliable D call. The CDR3 is 16 amino acids. The V gene lost 1 base and the J gene lost 2 bases, with 9 bases spanning the gap. Germline V gene data show CDR1 as MGHDK and CDR2 as SYGVNS. DNA for the CDR3: TGTGCCAGCAGTGAATTGAAGCAGGCTGGGGCCAACGTCCTGACTTTC. It specifies CASSELKQAGANVLTF.

This chain links TRBV29-1 with TRBJ1-1; 7 nucleotides line up with TRBD1. The ends lost 8 bases at V and 11 bases at J; junction bases unmatched: 11. CDR3 length: 11 residues. The germline gives CDR1 SQVTM, CDR2 ANQGSEA. The DNA of the CDR3 is TGCAGCCAAGGCAGGGGGATGGGGGCTTTCTTT. This gives the protein CSQGRGMGAFF.

V and J are TRBV28 and TRBJ1-3; D is unresolved. Germline V gene data show CDR1 as MDHEN and CDR2 as SYDVKM. The ends were cut back, 10 bases at V and 6 bases at J, with 7 bases in the middle. This CDR3 is built from 10 residues. The CDR3 DNA follows: TGTGCCACCGGGATAAACACCATATATTTT. It is translated as CATGINTIYF.

This chain uses TRBV7-6 with TRBJ2-3, with a possible D match to TRBD2 (7 bases). Per germline, CDR1 SGHVS and CDR2 FNYEAQ. The V and J ends lost 2 bases and 3 bases respectively, with 12 bases between them. CDR3 length: 15 residues. The DNA for the CDR3 is TGTGCCAGCAGCTTATGGGGGGGCGGAACAGATACGCAGTATTTT. As protein: CASSLWGGGTDTQYF. The full variable domain, completed using reference TRBV7-6 and TRBJ2-3, is GAGVSQSPRYKVTKRGQDVALRCDPISGHVSLYWYRQALGQGPEFLTYFNYEAQQDKSGLPNDRFSAERPEGSISTLTIQRTEQRDSAMYRCASSLWGGGTDTQYFGPGTRLTVL.

The chain is built from TRBV6-5 and TRBJ1-5; D possibly corresponds to TRBD1 (5 bases). Germline lookup yields CDR1 MNHEY and CDR2 SVGAGI. The length of the CDR3 is 13 residues. Trimming cost V 3 bases and J 6 bases, with 9 bases left between them. The CDR3 sequence: CASSYNQGQPQHF. DNA of the CDR3: TGTGCCAGCAGTTATAACCAGGGTCAGCCCCAGCATTTT.

V is TRBV12-3 or TRBV12-4 and J is TRBJ1-2; no reliable D call. Trimming took 3 bases from V and 8 from J, leaving 13 bases between them. This CDR3 comprises 13 residues. The CDR3 region is CASSFGMGIGYTF. The CDR3 bases are TGTGCCAGCAGTTTCGGGATGGGGATCGGCTACACCTTC.

In its sample, this clone was seen many times. Other DNA sequences from this sample encode an identical CDR3 as well. This chain joins TRBV3-1 (or the pseudogene TRBV3-2) and TRBJ1-1; D not resolved. The CDR3 sequence is 12 residues long. The V end was cut by 0 bases, the J end by 8 bases, with 7 bases between. Germline CDR1 and CDR2: LGHDT and YNNKEL (reference sequence). In nucleotides, the CDR3 is TGTGCCAGCAGCCAAGAGGGCAGGGAAGCTTTCTTT. It codes for CASSQEGREAFF.

J is TRBJ1-2 and V is TRBV6-4; D not certain. V was trimmed by 0 bases and J by 5 bases, leaving 4 bases between them. Germline V gene lookup returns CDR1 MRHNA and CDR2 SNTAGT. The CDR3 covers 12 residues. CDR3 sequence: CASSDSYYGYTF. The CDR3 bases are TGTGCCAGCAGTGACTCCTATTATGGCTACACCTTC.

This rearrangement joins TRBV29-1 to TRBJ2-7; D gene unclear. The ends were cut back, 7 bases at V and 2 bases at J, with 9 bases in the middle. The CDR3 sequence is 11 residues long. Per germline, CDR1 SQVTM and CDR2 ANQGSEA. The chain's CDR3 is CSGTVAYEQYF. The DNA of the CDR3 is TGCAGCGGTACAGTTGCCTACGAGCAGTACTTC.

This clone was observed many times. The J gene is TRBJ2-1, the V gene TRBV2; possibly TRBD2 for D (5 bases). The V end was cut by 6 bases, the J end by 3 bases, with 9 bases between. Germline CDR1 is SNHLY and CDR2 is FYNNEI. This CDR3 has 13 residues. The CDR3 reads CASSEGHYNEQFF. The CDR3 nucleotides are TGTGCCAGCAGCGAGGGCCACTACAATGAGCAGTTCTTC.